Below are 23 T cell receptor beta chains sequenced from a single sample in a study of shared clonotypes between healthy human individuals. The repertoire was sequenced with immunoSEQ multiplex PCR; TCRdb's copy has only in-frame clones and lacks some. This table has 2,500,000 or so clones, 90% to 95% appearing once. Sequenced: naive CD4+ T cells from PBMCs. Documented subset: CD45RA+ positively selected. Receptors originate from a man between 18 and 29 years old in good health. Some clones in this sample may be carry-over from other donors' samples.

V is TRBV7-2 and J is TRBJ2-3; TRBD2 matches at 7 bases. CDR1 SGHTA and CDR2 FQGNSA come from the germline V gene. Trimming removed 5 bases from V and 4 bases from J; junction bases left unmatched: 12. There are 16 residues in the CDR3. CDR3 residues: CASSVRRREFADTQYF. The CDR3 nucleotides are TGTGCCAGCAGCGTACGAAGGCGGGAGTTCGCAGATACGCAGTATTTT.

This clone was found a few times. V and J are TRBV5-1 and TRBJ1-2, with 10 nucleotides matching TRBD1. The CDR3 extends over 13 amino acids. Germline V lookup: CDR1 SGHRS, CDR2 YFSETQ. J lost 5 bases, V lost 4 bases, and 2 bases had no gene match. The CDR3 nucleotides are TGCGCCAGCAGCGGGACAGGGGATTATGGCTACACCTTC. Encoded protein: CASSGTGDYGYTF.

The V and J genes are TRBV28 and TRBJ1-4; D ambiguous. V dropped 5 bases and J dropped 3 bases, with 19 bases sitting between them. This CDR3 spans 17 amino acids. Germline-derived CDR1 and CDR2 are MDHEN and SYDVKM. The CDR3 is CASSPGPVTAANEKLFF. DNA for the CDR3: TGTGCCAGCAGTCCCGGCCCGGTGACCGCGGCTAATGAAAAACTGTTTTTT.

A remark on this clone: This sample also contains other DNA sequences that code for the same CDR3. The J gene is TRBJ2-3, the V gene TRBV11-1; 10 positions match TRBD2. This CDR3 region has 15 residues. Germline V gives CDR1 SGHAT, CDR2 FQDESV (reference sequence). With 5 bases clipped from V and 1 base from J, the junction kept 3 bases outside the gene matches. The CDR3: CASSPGLAGTDTQYF. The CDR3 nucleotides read TGTGCCAGCAGCCCAGGACTAGCGGGCACAGATACGCAGTATTTT.

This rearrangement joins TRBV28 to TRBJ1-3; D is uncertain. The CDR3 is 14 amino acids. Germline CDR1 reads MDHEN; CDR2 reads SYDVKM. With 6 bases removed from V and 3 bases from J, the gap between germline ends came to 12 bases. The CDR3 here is CASRSGGGGNTIYF. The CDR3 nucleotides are TGTGCCAGCAGATCAGGAGGAGGTGGAAACACCATATATTTT.

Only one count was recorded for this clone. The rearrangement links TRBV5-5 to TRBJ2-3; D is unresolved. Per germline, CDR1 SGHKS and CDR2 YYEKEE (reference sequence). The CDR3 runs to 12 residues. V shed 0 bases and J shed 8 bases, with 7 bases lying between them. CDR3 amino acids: CASSLDWGTQYF. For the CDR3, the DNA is TGTGCCAGCAGCTTGGATTGGGGTACGCAGTATTTT.

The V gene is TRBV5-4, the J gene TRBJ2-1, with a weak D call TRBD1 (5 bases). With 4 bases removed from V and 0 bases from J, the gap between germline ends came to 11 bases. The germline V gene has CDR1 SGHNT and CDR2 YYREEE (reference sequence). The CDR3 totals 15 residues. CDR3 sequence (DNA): TGTGCCAGCAGCGGGGCCCACCCCTCCTACAATGAGCAGTTCTTC. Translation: CASSGAHPSYNEQFF.

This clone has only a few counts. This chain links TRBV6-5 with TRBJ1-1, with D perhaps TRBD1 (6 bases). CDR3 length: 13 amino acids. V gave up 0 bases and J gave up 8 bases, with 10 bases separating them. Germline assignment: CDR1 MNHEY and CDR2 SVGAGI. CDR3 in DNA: TGTGCCAGCAGTTACTCCTACAGGGAAGAAGCTTTCTTT. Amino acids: CASSYSYREEAFF.

For the CDR3, the DNA is TGTGCCAGCAGTCTCCTCCCGGGGGACTATGGCTACACCTTC. Protein product: CASSLLPGDYGYTF. This chain joins TRBV28 and TRBJ1-2, with D perhaps matching TRBD1 (5 bases). Trimming removed 5 bases from V and 3 bases from J, with 13 bases in between. The germline V gene encodes CDR1 MDHEN and CDR2 SYDVKM. There are 14 residues in the CDR3.

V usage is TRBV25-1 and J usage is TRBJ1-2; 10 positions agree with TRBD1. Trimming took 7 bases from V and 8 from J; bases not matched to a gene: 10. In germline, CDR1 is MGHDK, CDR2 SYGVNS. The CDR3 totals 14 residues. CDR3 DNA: TGTGCCAGCAACGAAGACGGGACAGGGGTCGGCTACACCTTC. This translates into CASNEDGTGVGYTF.

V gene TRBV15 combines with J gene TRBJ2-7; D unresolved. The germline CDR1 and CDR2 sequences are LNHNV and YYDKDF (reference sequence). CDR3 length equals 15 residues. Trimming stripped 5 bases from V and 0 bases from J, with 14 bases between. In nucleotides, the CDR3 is TGTGCCACCAGCCCCGGCCAGGAACCCTCCTACGAGCAGTACTTC. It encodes CATSPGQEPSYEQYF.

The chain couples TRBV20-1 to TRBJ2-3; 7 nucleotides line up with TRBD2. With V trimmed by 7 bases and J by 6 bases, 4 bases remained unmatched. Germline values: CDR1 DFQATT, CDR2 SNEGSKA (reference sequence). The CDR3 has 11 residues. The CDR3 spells CSGPGGDTQYF. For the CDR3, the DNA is TGCAGTGGCCCCGGGGGGGATACGCAGTATTTT.

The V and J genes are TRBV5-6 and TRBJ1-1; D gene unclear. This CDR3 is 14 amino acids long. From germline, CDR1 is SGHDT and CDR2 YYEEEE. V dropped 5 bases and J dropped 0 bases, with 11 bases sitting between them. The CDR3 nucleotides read TGTGCCAGCAGGGTCGGGCCCATGAACACTGAAGCTTTCTTT. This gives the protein CASRVGPMNTEAFF.

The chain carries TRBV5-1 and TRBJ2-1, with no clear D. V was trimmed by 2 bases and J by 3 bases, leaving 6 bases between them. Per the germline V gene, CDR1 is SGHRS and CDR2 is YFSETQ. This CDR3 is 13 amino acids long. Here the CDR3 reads CASSFRSYNEQFF. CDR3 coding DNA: TGCGCCAGCAGCTTTAGAAGCTACAATGAGCAGTTCTTC.

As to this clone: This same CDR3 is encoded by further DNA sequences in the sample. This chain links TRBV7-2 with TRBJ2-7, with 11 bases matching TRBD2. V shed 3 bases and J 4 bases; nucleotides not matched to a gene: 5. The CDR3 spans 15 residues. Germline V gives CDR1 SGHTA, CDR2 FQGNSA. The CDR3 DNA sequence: TGTGCCAGCAGCTTCCTAGCGGGAGGCGGTTACGAGCAGTACTTC. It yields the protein CASSFLAGGGYEQYF.

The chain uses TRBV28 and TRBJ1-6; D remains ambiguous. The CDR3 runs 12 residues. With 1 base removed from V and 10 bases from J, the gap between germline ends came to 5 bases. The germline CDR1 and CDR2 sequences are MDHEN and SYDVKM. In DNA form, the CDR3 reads TGTGCCAGCAGTTTATTAAGCTCACCCCTCCACTTT. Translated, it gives CASSLLSSPLHF.

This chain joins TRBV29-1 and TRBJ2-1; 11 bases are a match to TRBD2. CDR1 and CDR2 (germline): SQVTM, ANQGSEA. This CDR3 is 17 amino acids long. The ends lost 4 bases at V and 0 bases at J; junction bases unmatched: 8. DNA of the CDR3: TGCAGCGTTGTCTTAGCGGGAGGGTTTAGCTCCTACAATGAGCAGTTCTTC. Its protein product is CSVVLAGGFSSYNEQFF.

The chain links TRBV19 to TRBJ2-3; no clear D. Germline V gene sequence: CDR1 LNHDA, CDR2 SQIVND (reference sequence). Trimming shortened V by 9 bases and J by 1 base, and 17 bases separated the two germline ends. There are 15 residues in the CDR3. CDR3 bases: TGTGCCAGCGATGGTTTCCACCGGGGCACAGATACGCAGTATTTT. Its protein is CASDGFHRGTDTQYF. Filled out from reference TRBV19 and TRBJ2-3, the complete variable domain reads DGGITQSPKYLFRKEGQNVTLSCEQNLNHDAMYWYRQDPGQGLRLIYYSQIVNDFQKGDIAEGYSVSREKKESFPLTVTSAQKNPTAFYLCASDGFHRGTDTQYFGPGTRLTVL.

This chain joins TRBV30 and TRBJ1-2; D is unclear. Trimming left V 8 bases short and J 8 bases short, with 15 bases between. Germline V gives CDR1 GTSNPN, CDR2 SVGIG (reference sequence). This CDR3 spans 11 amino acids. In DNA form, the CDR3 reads TGTGCCCGGGCCTTTTTGGGGGGCTACACCTTC. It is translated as CARAFLGGYTF.

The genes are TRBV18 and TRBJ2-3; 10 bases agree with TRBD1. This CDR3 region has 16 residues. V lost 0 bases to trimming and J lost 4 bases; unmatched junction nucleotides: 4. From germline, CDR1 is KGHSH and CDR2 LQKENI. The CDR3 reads CASSPPLGQGPDTQYF. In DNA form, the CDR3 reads TGTGCCAGCTCACCACCGCTGGGACAGGGGCCAGATACGCAGTATTTT.

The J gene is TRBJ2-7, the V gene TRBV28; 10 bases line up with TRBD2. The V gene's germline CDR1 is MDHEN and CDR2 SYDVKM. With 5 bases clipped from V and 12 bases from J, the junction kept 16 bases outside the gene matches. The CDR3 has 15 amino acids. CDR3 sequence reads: CASSLPGTSGTTSYF. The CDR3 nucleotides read TGTGCCAGCAGTCTCCCCGGAACTAGCGGGACTACATCGTACTTC.

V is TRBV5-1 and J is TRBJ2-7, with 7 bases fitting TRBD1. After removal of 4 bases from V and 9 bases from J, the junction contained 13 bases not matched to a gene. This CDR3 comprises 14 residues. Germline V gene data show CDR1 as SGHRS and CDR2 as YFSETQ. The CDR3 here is CASSLTGDPSGQYF. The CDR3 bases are TGCGCCAGCAGCCTTACAGGGGATCCCTCCGGGCAGTACTTC.

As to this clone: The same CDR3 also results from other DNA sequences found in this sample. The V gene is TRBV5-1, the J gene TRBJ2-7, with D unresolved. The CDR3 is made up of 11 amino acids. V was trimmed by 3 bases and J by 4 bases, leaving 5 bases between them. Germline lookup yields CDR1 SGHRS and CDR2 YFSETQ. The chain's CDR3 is CASSSEYEQYF. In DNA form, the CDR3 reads TGCGCCAGCAGCTCGGAGTACGAGCAGTACTTC.